This T cell receptor beta chain was captured by sequencing in a study of metastatic and nonmetastatic thyroid tumors. Study at large: Across blood and tumor or nodule tissue, repertoires from malignant and benign thyroid patients were compared with one another. Study-level findings and limits: Reportedly, malignant thyroid tumors had significantly higher TCR beta diversity than benign nodules, in blood and tumor.

The CDR3 has 15 amino acids. CDR1 LNHNV and CDR2 YYDKDF come from the germline V gene (reference sequence). The V end lost 4 bases, the J end lost 2 bases, and 13 bases lay between the germline ends. This clone is labeled medium-sized. Its antigen is unknown. How the authors handled the data: What underpinned the distant-metastasis classifier for papillary thyroid cancer was the set of CDR3 differences across clinicopathological groups. TCRdb re-analyzed the PCR reads through MiXCR. The V and J calls were not made by the authors but by TCRdb's processing. The sample includes over 7,500 clones, about 26% of them seen just once. No treatment had been given to any patient before thyroid surgery.

V gene TRBV15 combines with J gene TRBJ2-3; the D gene is possibly TRBD1 (6 bases). Sequenced sample: adjacent normal tissue. The sequence came from a female donor with papillary thyroid cancer or a benign thyroid nodule (not recorded which). Some clones in this sample may be carry-over from other donors' samples. In nucleotides, the CDR3 is TGTGCCACCAGCACCCTACCAGGGGCCACAGATACGCAGTATTTT. This encodes CATSTLPGATDTQYF.